The clone carrying this TCR beta chain was counted a single time. CDR1 and CDR2 from the germline V gene are SGHNT and YYREEE (reference sequence). The CDR3 runs to 15 residues. With V trimmed by 4 bases and J by 2 bases, 4 bases remained unmatched. This entry comes from a study of blood T cell repertoires in COVID-19. Study summary: From the United States, Italy and Spain came samples of acute and convalescent COVID-19. The cDNA or gDNA used as material had been derived from T cells, B-cell-depleted T cells, or PBMCs.

As originally analysed: Using reference gene primer amplification, nucleated cell counts were estimated. Data came from immunoSEQ multiplex PCR; TCRdb stores just in-frame clones and leaves some out. That table furnishes V, J and clone size, whereas the DNA furnished D and trimming. This sample has 300,000 or so clones, with 85% to 90% found just once. The sequence derives from a man between 65 and 85 years old with acute or convalescent COVID-19. The sequenced material came from peripheral blood. The chain carries TRBV5-4 and TRBJ2-1; 9 bases align to TRBD1. CDR3 loop: CASSAGQGPYNEQFF. CDR3 bases: TGTGCCAGCAGCGCGGGACAGGGTCCCTACAATGAGCAGTTCTTC.